These 16 T cell receptor beta chains came from one sample sequenced in a study of PD-1 blockade in classical Hodgkin lymphoma. Noted time point: cycle 4 day 1 (C4D1), after less than seven weeks of nivolumab. Patients all relapsed after autologous stem cell transplantation, and there was variation in brentuximab vedotin exposure. Only in-frame clones appear in the TCRdb table, and some are missing; sequencing was by immunoSEQ multiplex PCR. The sample lists 90,000 or so clones; around 80% were seen once. The sequences come from peripheral blood mononuclear cells (PBMCs), collected before the fourth cycle of nivolumab. The source is a human donor with classical Hodgkin lymphoma.

The chain employs TRBV5-1 and TRBJ1-4, with 7 positions matching TRBD1. CDR1 and CDR2 from the germline V gene are SGHRS and YFSETQ. V lost 4 bases, J lost 4 bases, and 7 bases stayed unmatched. The CDR3 covers 15 residues. The CDR3 sequence: CASSHDREGNEKLFF. CDR3 bases: TGCGCCAGCAGCCACGACAGGGAGGGTAATGAAAAACTGTTTTTT. The full variable domain, in which reference TRBV5-1 and TRBJ1-4 provide the parts outside the CDR3, is KAGVTQTPRYLIKTRGQQVTLSCSPISGHRSVSWYQQTPGQGLQFLFEYFSETQRNKGNFPGRFSGRQFSNSRSEMNVSTLELGDSALYLCASSHDREGNEKLFFGSGTQLSVL.

This clone was counted between two and nine times. The chain couples TRBV6-5 to TRBJ2-7, with D hard to call. CDR1 is MNHEY, CDR2 SVGAGI, per germline. CDR3 size: 15 residues. V shed 0 bases and J shed 7 bases, with 16 bases lying between them. The CDR3 loop is CASSYSSATSGEQYF. In DNA form, the CDR3 reads TGTGCCAGCAGTTACTCATCGGCTACGTCGGGTGAGCAGTACTTC.

This sequence joins TRBV6-5 and TRBJ1-2; 9 nucleotides align to TRBD1. The V and J ends lost 2 bases and 7 bases, in that order; junction bases with no gene match: 2. The CDR3 runs to 13 residues. Germline CDR1 reads MNHEY; CDR2 reads SVGAGI. CDR3 bases: TGTGCCAGCAGTTACAGGACAGGGGTTGGCTACACCTTC. It encodes CASSYRTGVGYTF.

This rearrangement joins TRBV11-1 to TRBJ2-7; D is unresolved. The CDR3 totals 13 residues. Trimming pared 3 bases from V and 4 bases from J, leaving 10 bases between. Germline assignment: CDR1 SGHAT and CDR2 FQDESV (reference sequence). CDR3 sequence reads: CASSFEQLYEQYF. The CDR3 DNA sequence: TGTGCCAGCAGCTTTGAACAGCTATACGAGCAGTACTTC.

The V gene is TRBV2, the J gene TRBJ2-5; no firm D call. The germline V and J ends were trimmed by 2 bases and 2 bases, with 6 bases remaining between them. The CDR3 consists of 13 residues. Germline V gene data show CDR1 as SNHLY and CDR2 as FYNNEI. The CDR3 sequence is CASSENRQETQYF. The DNA of the CDR3 is TGTGCCAGCAGTGAAAACAGACAAGAGACCCAGTACTTC. Combining the CDR3 with reference TRBV2 and TRBJ2-5 gives the whole variable domain EPEVTQTPSHQVTQMGQEVILRCVPISNHLYFYWYRQILGQKVEFLVSFYNNEISEKSEIFDDQFSVERPDGSNFTLKIRSTKLEDSAMYFCASSENRQETQYFGPGTRLLVL.

The chain couples TRBV16 to TRBJ2-3; no reliable D call. Looked up from germline, CDR1 is KGHSY and CDR2 is FQNENV. The CDR3 is 14 residues long. The ends were cut back, 2 bases at V and 0 bases at J, with 6 bases in the middle. CDR3 protein: CASSQTASTDTQYF. The CDR3 bases are TGTGCCAGCAGCCAAACGGCTAGCACAGATACGCAGTATTTT.

The chain is built from TRBV10-3 and TRBJ1-1; D might be TRBD1 (6 bases). The CDR3 spans 13 residues. Germline V gene lookup returns CDR1 ENHRY and CDR2 SYGVKD. The V and J ends lost 7 bases and 7 bases respectively, with 16 bases between them. CDR3 nucleotides: TGTGCCATCAAAAGGGGGGCTATCAGTGAAGCTTTCTTT. Its translation is CAIKRGAISEAFF.

The J gene is TRBJ1-3, the V gene TRBV7-2; D is unresolved. This CDR3 is built from 13 residues. V was trimmed by 3 bases and J by 0 bases, leaving 3 bases between them. CDR1 and CDR2 from the germline V gene are SGHTA and FQGNSA. CDR3 protein: CASSFGSGNTIYF. The DNA of the CDR3 is TGTGCCAGCAGCTTTGGCTCTGGAAACACCATATATTTT.

This rearrangement joins TRBV5-4 to TRBJ1-2, with D possibly TRBD1 on 6 matching bases. With 2 bases removed from V and 8 bases from J, the gap between germline ends came to 10 bases. Germline V gene lookup returns CDR1 SGHNT and CDR2 YYREEE (reference sequence). This CDR3 is 12 amino acids long. In DNA form, the CDR3 reads TGTGCCAGCAGCTTCCCAGGGGAAGGCTACACCTTC. The encoded protein is CASSFPGEGYTF.

The chain is built from TRBV28 and TRBJ1-5; D remains ambiguous. CDR1 and CDR2 from the germline V gene are MDHEN and SYDVKM. The CDR3 is 13 residues long. V was clipped by 6 bases and J by 3 bases, with 9 bases between them. The CDR3 sequence: CASRDVFNQPQHF. In DNA form, the CDR3 reads TGTGCCAGCAGAGATGTGTTCAATCAGCCCCAGCATTTT.

The chain combines TRBV6-5 with TRBJ1-1, with D possibly matching TRBD1 (6 bases). Germline V CDR1 and CDR2: MNHEY, SVGAGI. The CDR3 consists of 14 residues. Deletions cut 6 bases from V and 8 bases from J, with 19 bases between. CDR3 in amino acids: CASSPPGGTREAFF. The CDR3 DNA sequence: TGTGCCAGCAGCCCCCCGGGGGGGACAAGGGAAGCTTTCTTT.

The V and J genes are TRBV4-3 and TRBJ2-4; 9 bases agree with TRBD2. The CDR3 is 17 amino acids. CDR1 and CDR2 (germline): LGHNA, YSLEER. Trimming cost V 0 bases and J 6 bases; bases outside gene matches: 9. This CDR3 is CASSQEGAGGPRNIQYF. The CDR3 nucleotides are TGCGCCAGCAGCCAAGAGGGGGCGGGAGGGCCGCGAAACATTCAGTACTTC.

V gene TRBV7-2 combines with J gene TRBJ2-2; possibly TRBD2 for D (6 bases). The V gene's germline CDR1 is SGHTA and CDR2 FQGNSA. The germline V and J ends were trimmed by 2 bases and 0 bases, with 13 bases remaining between them. There are 17 residues in the CDR3. The chain's CDR3 is CASSLLAGGANTGELFF. CDR3 sequence (DNA): TGTGCCAGCAGCTTACTAGCCGGGGGAGCGAACACCGGGGAGCTGTTTTTT.

V and J are TRBV15 and TRBJ2-1; tentatively, D is TRBD2 (6 bases). From germline, CDR1 is LNHNV and CDR2 YYDKDF (reference sequence). Between the trimmed V and J ends, which lost 5 bases and 4 bases, there was a span of 12 bases. This CDR3 spans 14 amino acids. CDR3 residues: CATSGLAWYNEQFF. The CDR3 DNA is TGTGCCACCAGCGGGCTAGCGTGGTACAATGAGCAGTTCTTC. Filled out from reference TRBV15 and TRBJ2-1, the complete variable domain reads DAMVIQNPRYQVTQFGKPVTLSCSQTLNHNVMYWYQQKSSQAPKLLFHYYDKDFNNEADTPDNFQSRRPNTSFCFLDIRSPGLGDTAMYLCATSGLAWYNEQFFGPGTRLTVL.

V gene TRBV4-1 combines with J gene TRBJ2-3; TRBD2 matches at 7 bases. The junction had 2 bases not matched to a gene; V was cut back by 2 bases and J by 0 bases. In germline, CDR1 is MGHRA, CDR2 YSYEKL. This CDR3 comprises 15 residues. CDR3 DNA sequence: TGCGCCAGCAGCCAAACTAGCGCTAGCACAGATACGCAGTATTTT. Protein sequence: CASSQTSASTDTQYF.

The chain is built from TRBV11-2 and TRBJ1-4; tentative D call: TRBD1 (6 bases). V was cut by 5 bases and J by 5 bases, with 15 bases left in between. The CDR3 totals 15 residues. Germline values: CDR1 SGHAT, CDR2 FQNNGV. CDR3 loop: CASSRSTGENEKLFF. The CDR3 DNA is TGTGCCAGCAGCCGTTCGACAGGCGAAAATGAAAAACTGTTTTTT.